These T cell receptor beta chains were read from a single sample in a study of T cell changes during pregnancy in multiple sclerosis. The repertoire was sequenced with immunoSEQ multiplex PCR; TCRdb's copy has only in-frame clones and lacks some. Of about 52,000 clones listed, about 92% were seen once; the top ten hold more than 0.15%. The source material was CD4+ T cells from peripheral blood mononuclear cells, sampled after pregnancy. Receptor source: a female donor in good health, enrolled as a control in a pregnancy study. Each CDR3 is given with its conserved first and last residue. Each record gives: V gene, D gene, J gene, clone size, CDR3 protein, CDR3 DNA. The D gene is left open where the match is weak. Only part of the rows carry a size: once, few, many, or a class if the clone is expanded.

TRBV7-2,.,TRBJ2-5,.,CASSFSETQYF,TGTGCCAGCAGCTTTAGTGAGACCCAGTACTTC
TRBV7-2,.,TRBJ1-2,few,CASSPEHNREDGYTF,TGTGCCAGCAGCCCAGAGCATAATCGGGAGGATGGCTACACCTTC
TRBV2,.,TRBJ1-2,.,CASSEEDRRFTF,TGTGCCAGCAGTGAGGAGGACCGGCGCTTCACCTTC
TRBV7-8,TRBD1,TRBJ1-5,.,CASSFQTGGRVNQPQHF,TGTGCCAGCAGCTTTCAAACAGGGGGCCGAGTAAATCAGCCCCAGCATTTT
TRBV7-9,.,TRBJ1-1,.,CASSLSGQGETEAFF,TGTGCCAGCAGCTTATCTGGGCAGGGCGAAACTGAAGCTTTCTTT
TRBV7-2,.,TRBJ1-2,.,CASSQDRFGYTF,TGTGCCAGCAGCCAAGACAGATTTGGCTACACCTTC
TRBV29-1,.,TRBJ1-6,.,CSVASGTQNSPLHF,TGCAGCGTGGCCTCCGGGACACAAAATTCACCCCTCCACTTT
TRBV4-1,.,TRBJ2-3,.,CASSQRAVRGTDTQYF,TGCGCCAGCAGCCAGCGAGCGGTTCGCGGCACAGATACGCAGTATTTT
TRBV7-2,.,TRBJ1-4,once,CASSRGGQLNEKLFF,TGTGCCAGCAGTAGAGGCGGACAGCTTAATGAAAAACTGTTTTTT
TRBV5-1,.,TRBJ1-1,.,CASSLGTGITEAFF,TGCGCCAGCAGCTTAGGAACAGGGATCACTGAAGCTTTCTTT
TRBV6-5,.,TRBJ2-7,.,CASSYSRRGYEQYF,TGTGCCAGCAGTTACTCTAGACGAGGCTACGAGCAGTACTTC
TRBV21-1,.,TRBJ1-1,.,CASSKESNLSGFTEAFF,TGTGCCAGCAGCAAAGAGTCTAATTTGTCAGGGTTCACTGAAGCTTTCTTT
TRBV5-5,TRBD1,TRBJ1-2,.,CASSLDSPGGMNYGYTF,TGTGCCAGCAGCTTGGATTCTCCAGGGGGAATGAACTATGGCTACACCTTC
TRBV5-6,TRBD1,TRBJ2-7,.,CASSPLNDRGYEQYF,TGTGCCAGCAGCCCCCTCAACGACAGGGGTTACGAGCAGTACTTC
TRBV5-6,.,TRBJ2-5,.,CASSSTGLGETQYF,TGTGCCAGCAGCTCAACAGGGCTCGGAGAGACCCAGTACTTC
TRBV14,.,TRBJ1-2,.,CASSQAGGEPYGYTF,TGTGCCAGCAGCCAAGCCGGGGGAGAGCCCTATGGCTACACCTTC
TRBV14,TRBD2,TRBJ2-1,.,CASSASGERGSYNEQFF,TGTGCCAGCAGCGCTTCGGGGGAGCGGGGCTCCTACAATGAGCAGTTCTTC
TRBV5-6,.,TRBJ1-1,.,CASSLGQRAFF,TGTGCCAGCAGCTTGGGACAGAGGGCTTTCTTT
TRBV7-7,TRBD2,TRBJ2-1,.,CASSPRLALSYNEQFF,TGTGCTAGCAGCCCCCGACTAGCCCTCTCCTACAATGAGCAGTTCTTC
TRBV19,.,TRBJ1-2,.,CASHSLSTGGYTF,TGTGCCAGTCACAGCCTATCCACTGGTGGCTACACCTTC
TRBV28,TRBD1,TRBJ1-1,once,CASRQGGGNTEAFF,TGTGCCAGCAGGCAGGGGGGTGGTAACACTGAAGCTTTCTTT
TRBV6-5,.,TRBJ2-2,.,CASSYGQGGNTGELFF,TGTGCCAGCAGTTACGGGCAGGGGGGGAACACCGGGGAGCTGTTTTTT
TRBV2,.,TRBJ2-7,.,CASSLDRSYEQYF,TGTGCCAGCAGTCTCGACAGGAGCTACGAGCAGTACTTC
TRBV18,.,TRBJ1-6,.,CASSPPYGVNSPLHF,TGTGCCAGCTCACCACCATACGGGGTCAATTCACCCCTCCACTTT
TRBV5-1,TRBD1,TRBJ1-2,.,CASRPTGGTNYGYTF,TGCGCCAGCAGACCGACAGGGGGTACGAACTATGGCTACACCTTC
TRBV7-3,TRBD1,TRBJ1-6,.,CASSLGTGTNSPLHF,TGTGCCAGCAGCTTAGGGACAGGGACGAATTCACCCCTCCACTTT
TRBV5-8,.,TRBJ2-2,.,CASSLHRQANTGELFF,TGTGCCAGCAGCTTGCACCGACAGGCTAACACCGGGGAGCTGTTTTTT
TRBV5-4,TRBD1,TRBJ1-4,.,CASSFALQGGDEKLFF,TGTGCCAGCAGCTTCGCTTTACAGGGGGGAGATGAAAAACTGTTTTTT
TRBV5-6,.,TRBJ1-4,.,CASAGGGRQEKLFF,TGTGCCAGCGCTGGGGGGGGGCGCCAGGAAAAACTGTTTTTT